The next 29 T cell receptor beta chains were all read from a single sample in a study of CD8 T cells in ankylosing spondylitis (TCRdb year 2017). The library was prepared using 5' RACE. The instrument was an Illumina HiSeq 2500. Through fastp at Q25 and MiXCR, TCRdb rebuilt clones from the public reads, retaining in-frame beta chains. Rows with one shared CDR3 protein collapse into an entry with the most common genes and DNA. The sample contains around 130,000 distinct CDR3 sequences, about 6.4% of them found a single time. 10% to 15% of the sample is in the top ten clones. Input material: blood, either unsorted or a sorted T cell fraction (not recorded which). All receptors derive from a male donor with ankylosing spondylitis or in good health (not recorded which).

This clonotype was counted many times. This chain uses TRBV3-1 with TRBJ2-7, with 7 bases identical to TRBD1. CDR3 length: 17 amino acids. The J segment lost 3 bases and the V segment lost 4 bases, leaving 15 bases of the junction unmatched. Germline values: CDR1 LGHDT, CDR2 YNNKEL (reference sequence). The CDR3 nucleotides are TGTGCCAGCAGCCCCTCCCCGACAGGGAAAATCGACTACGAGCAGTACTTC. This translates into CASSPSPTGKIDYEQYF.

The sample holds many counts of this clonotype. The chain carries TRBV5-6 and TRBJ2-1, with 10 bases aligning to TRBD1. The CDR3 is made up of 17 amino acids. From germline, CDR1 is SGHDT and CDR2 YYEEEE. V dropped 4 bases and J dropped 5; count of bases not matched to a gene: 12. CDR3 nucleotides: TGTGCCAGCAGCACAGGCCCGGGACAGGGGAGTAACAATGAGCAGTTCTTC. Translating it yields CASSTGPGQGSNNEQFF.

This clonotype has a count of ten or more. V is TRBV28 and J is TRBJ2-7; 9 bases map to TRBD2. The CDR3 spans 17 residues. CDR1 is MDHEN, CDR2 SYDVKM, per germline. Losses at the gene ends were 2 bases for V and 1 base for J; bases not matched to a gene: 9. The CDR3, as DNA: TGTGCCAGCAGTTTACCTGCGGGGGGGACTAGGTCCTACGAGCAGTACTTC. This gives the protein CASSLPAGGTRSYEQYF.

This clonotype was recorded many times. The chain combines TRBV20-1 with TRBJ2-4; D not certain. CDR1 and CDR2 (germline): DFQATT, SNEGSKA (reference sequence). This CDR3 contains 13 residues. In DNA, the CDR3 is TGCAGCCACTTCGTCCTAGCCAAAAACATTCAGTACTTC. This encodes CSHFVLAKNIQYF.

The J gene is TRBJ2-7, the V gene TRBV21-1. TRBV21-1 is described as a pseudogene. There are 9 residues in the CDR3. The DNA of the CDR3 is TGTGCCACTCGGTACGAGCAGTACTTC. As protein: CATRYEQYF.

This clonotype was seen a few times. CDR3 sequence: CASSPKQGNNQPQHF. In DNA, the CDR3 is TGTGCCAGCTCACCAAAACAGGGAAACAATCAGCCCCAGCATTTT. The J gene is TRBJ1-5, the V gene TRBV18, with TRBD1 as a possible D gene (6 bases). The CDR3 is 15 amino acids. The V end was cut by 2 bases, the J end by 3 bases, with 11 bases between. Germline values: CDR1 KGHSH, CDR2 LQKENI.

There are many counts of this clonotype. The chain has TRBV13 and TRBJ1-6, with D perhaps matching TRBD1 (6 bases). Per the germline V gene, CDR1 is PRHDT and CDR2 is FYEKMQ (reference sequence). This CDR3 has 14 residues. The V end lost 7 bases, the J end lost 9 bases, and 16 bases lay between the germline ends. The CDR3 bases are TGTGCCAGCAACCAACAGGGTTTCGGTTCACCCCTCCACTTT. Its protein product is CASNQQGFGSPLHF. The full variable domain, its missing parts supplied by reference TRBV13 and TRBJ1-6, is AAGVIQSPRHLIKEKRETATLKCYPIPRHDTVYWYQQGPGQDPQFLISFYEKMQSDKGSIPDRFSAQQFSDYHSELNMSSLELGDSALYFCASNQQGFGSPLHFGNGTRLTVT.

In this sample, this clonotype turned up many times. The chain carries TRBV20-1 and TRBJ2-7; 10 bases agree with TRBD1. The germline V gene has CDR1 DFQATT and CDR2 SNEGSKA (reference sequence). The CDR3 has 14 amino acids. Trimming at V came to 2 bases and at J to 0 bases, leaving 1 base not matched to a gene. CDR3 region: CSARRDRGSYEQYF. DNA of the CDR3: TGCAGTGCTAGAAGGGACAGGGGCTCCTACGAGCAGTACTTC.

This clonotype came up many times. The CDR3 spells CASSFSGTSVSYEQYF. DNA of the CDR3: TGTGCCAGCAGTTTTTCCGGGACTAGCGTAAGTTACGAGCAGTACTTC. This chain connects TRBV28 to TRBJ2-7, with 10 bases aligning to TRBD2. This CDR3 is built from 16 residues. V was pared by 3 bases and J by 4 bases, with 9 bases of the junction left unmatched. Germline values: CDR1 MDHEN, CDR2 SYDVKM.

Ten or more counts support this clonotype. The chain employs TRBV3-1 and TRBJ1-5; no firm D call. There are 16 residues in the CDR3. Trimming left V 0 bases short and J 6 bases short, with 15 bases between. The germline gives CDR1 LGHDT, CDR2 YNNKEL (reference sequence). CDR3 DNA sequence: TGTGCCAGCAGCCAAGATCAATCCAGAGGCGGTCAGCCCCAGCATTTT. Its protein product is CASSQDQSRGGQPQHF.

Many counts were recorded for this clonotype. The V and J genes are TRBV20-1 and TRBJ2-2, with D hard to call. Germline V gives CDR1 DFQATT, CDR2 SNEGSKA (reference sequence). The CDR3 loop spans 14 amino acids. The V end was cut by 1 base, the J end by 5 bases, with 11 bases between. In DNA, the CDR3 is TGCAGTGCTAGAGGCATCCCGCGGACCGGGGAGCTGTTTTTT. Its protein is CSARGIPRTGELFF.

The table lists this clonotype with many counts. The rearrangement links TRBV20-1 to TRBJ1-4; D remains ambiguous. The CDR3 length is 14 residues. Trimming left V 3 bases short and J 4 bases short, with 12 bases between. Germline V lookup: CDR1 DFQATT, CDR2 SNEGSKA (reference sequence). The CDR3, as DNA: TGCAGTGCTAGTAATGTCGACCTTAATGAAAAACTGTTTTTT. It specifies CSASNVDLNEKLFF.

This clonotype was recorded many times. This chain connects TRBV6-5 to TRBJ1-2, with 8 nucleotides matching TRBD1. The CDR3 length is 15 residues. Germline V gene sequence: CDR1 MNHEY, CDR2 SVGAGI. V was clipped by 2 bases and J by 7 bases; unmatched bases: 9. CDR3: CASSYRPTGAAGYTF. CDR3 bases: TGTGCCAGCAGTTACCGCCCGACAGGGGCGGCTGGCTACACCTTC.

This clonotype occurred many times. This chain uses TRBV7-3 with TRBJ1-1; D gene unclear. The CDR3 has 14 residues. Germline V gives CDR1 SGHTA, CDR2 FQGTGA. Trimming removed 1 base at V and 7 bases at J, with 13 bases between. The CDR3 here is CASSLSEGPGEAFF. The CDR3, as DNA: TGTGCCAGCAGCTTAAGTGAAGGTCCAGGTGAAGCTTTCTTT.

This clonotype was seen at least ten times. The J gene is TRBJ2-1, the V gene TRBV20-1; 16 bases line up with TRBD2. The CDR3 length is 17 residues. The germline V gene has CDR1 DFQATT and CDR2 SNEGSKA (reference sequence). The junction had 11 bases not matched to a gene; V was cut back by 3 bases and J by 9 bases. The CDR3 sequence: CSASGTSGGALIIEQFF. The CDR3 DNA is TGCAGTGCTAGCGGGACTAGCGGGGGGGCCTTAATTATTGAGCAGTTCTTC.

This clonotype was detected ten times or more. This chain uses TRBV7-8 with TRBJ1-5, with D possibly TRBD1 on 5 matching bases. Germline CDR1 and CDR2: SGHVS and FQNEAQ. V was shortened by 5 bases and J by 5 bases, with 22 bases between the two germline ends. This CDR3 spans 17 amino acids. CDR3 in DNA: TGTGCCAGCAGCCTACCCCGCAGGGTGAAAGTTCATCAGCCCCAGCATTTT. This codes for CASSLPRRVKVHQPQHF. Supplemented by reference TRBV7-8 and TRBJ1-5, the full variable domain reads GAGVSQSPRYKVAKRGQDVALRCDPISGHVSLFWYQQALGQGPEFLTYFQNEAQLDKSGLPSDRFFAERPEGSVSTLKIQRTQQEDSAVYLCASSLPRRVKVHQPQHFGDGTRLSIL.

This clonotype was found a few times. The rearrangement links TRBV12-3 or TRBV12-4 to TRBJ2-5; 8 nucleotides align to TRBD2. The CDR3 length is 14 residues. The V segment lost 3 bases and the J segment 7 bases; nucleotides outside the gene matches: 7. The CDR3 protein is CASSFGSGIGTQYF. As DNA, the CDR3 is TGTGCCAGCAGTTTCGGTAGCGGGATTGGGACCCAGTACTTC.

This clonotype was found many times. CDR3 nucleotide sequence: TGCAGCGTTGAACCTCCGTACAATGAGCAGTTCTTC. As protein: CSVEPPYNEQFF. This chain connects TRBV29-1 to TRBJ2-1, with D uncertain. Trimming removed 2 bases from V and 4 bases from J, with 6 bases in between. Germline V gene sequence: CDR1 SQVTM, CDR2 ANQGSEA. The CDR3 length is 12 residues.

This clonotype was counted many times. This rearrangement joins TRBV5-1 to TRBJ1-1, with 11 bases identical to TRBD1. J gave up 5 bases and V 4 bases, and 7 bases lay outside the gene matches. The CDR3 extends over 15 amino acids. Germline V gene data show CDR1 as SGHRS and CDR2 as YFSETQ. CDR3 residues: CASSPDRGPGTEAFF. CDR3 coding DNA: TGCGCCAGCAGCCCGGACAGGGGGCCGGGGACTGAAGCTTTCTTT.

A note on this clonotype: This may come from a read error, since a much larger clone is one base off. Here the CDR3 omits its conserved ending phenylalanine or tryptophan, so a read error is the likely source. The chain employs TRBV5-6 and TRBJ2-5; 9 bases agree with TRBD2. CDR1 and CDR2 from the germline V gene are SGHDT and YYEEEE. This CDR3 has 16 residues. Trimming cost V 3 bases and J 0 bases; bases outside gene matches: 6. The CDR3 spells CASSSKRGVYQETQYS. The CDR3 coding sequence is TGTGCCAGCAGCTCAAAGCGGGGGGTGTACCAAGAGACCCAGTACTCC.

In its sample, this clonotype was seen many times. The genes are TRBV5-1 and TRBJ2-3; tentatively, D is TRBD1 or TRBD2 (5 bases each). Germline values: CDR1 SGHRS, CDR2 YFSETQ. This CDR3 region has 16 residues. Trimming left V 2 bases short and J 0 bases short, with 13 bases between. CDR3 residues: CASSLGTEYSTDTQYF. The DNA of the CDR3 is TGCGCCAGCAGCTTAGGGACGGAATACAGCACAGATACGCAGTATTTT.

This clonotype was seen many times. The chain joins TRBV7-9 to TRBJ1-2; D may be TRBD1 (6 bases). Germline CDR1 SEHNR, CDR2 FQNEAQ (reference sequence). The CDR3 runs to 14 residues. The V end was cut by 3 bases, the J end by 4 bases, with 12 bases between. The CDR3 loop is CASSFESTGYGYTF. CDR3 bases: TGTGCCAGCAGCTTCGAATCGACAGGCTATGGCTACACCTTC.

There are a few counts of this clonotype. This chain joins TRBV7-6 and TRBJ2-4, with 10 bases lining up with TRBD1. The ends lost 5 bases at V and 0 bases at J; junction bases unmatched: 10. This CDR3 has 18 residues. Per the germline V gene, CDR1 is SGHVS and CDR2 is FNYEAQ. This chain's CDR3 is CASSPRDRGVGAKNIQYF. In DNA, the CDR3 is TGTGCCAGCAGCCCCCGGGACAGGGGCGTCGGAGCCAAAAACATTCAGTACTTC.

In this sample, this clonotype turned up many times. This chain uses TRBV18 with TRBJ2-7; D is undetermined. The length of the CDR3 is 14 residues. CDR1 is KGHSH and CDR2 is LQKENI in the germline V gene. V was clipped by 3 bases and J by 2 bases, with 11 bases between them. The CDR3 bases are TGTGCCAGCTCACCCAGTGAACAAACCTACGAGCAGTACTTC. This sequence encodes CASSPSEQTYEQYF.

The rearrangement links TRBV5-5 to TRBJ2-2; weak D call: TRBD1 (6 bases). Germline CDR1 SGHKS, CDR2 YYEKEE (reference sequence). Trimming took off 4 bases at V and 2 bases at J, with 21 bases between the two ends. The CDR3 has 18 amino acids. The CDR3 nucleotides read TGTGCCAGCAGCGGGGGTGGGGTTTGGACAGCAAACACCGGGGAGCTGTTTTTT. Its translation: CASSGGGVWTANTGELFF.

There are many counts of this clonotype. The rearrangement uses TRBV12-3 or TRBV12-4 and TRBJ2-5, with TRBD2 matching over 9 bases. CDR3 length equals 16 residues. With 5 bases clipped from V and 4 bases from J, the junction kept 11 bases outside the gene matches. CDR3 in amino acids: CASSPGLALNLETQYF. For the CDR3, the DNA is TGTGCCAGCAGTCCCGGACTAGCGTTAAACCTAGAGACCCAGTACTTC.

This clonotype was observed a handful of times. The chain combines TRBV19 with TRBJ2-1; D is possibly TRBD1 (6 bases). This CDR3 has 14 residues. Trimming pared 0 bases from V and 10 bases from J, leaving 13 bases between. CDR1 is LNHDA and CDR2 is SQIVND in the germline V gene (reference sequence). Here the CDR3 reads CASSIDLGAFEQFF. DNA of the CDR3: TGTGCCAGTAGTATAGATTTGGGGGCCTTCGAGCAGTTCTTC.

This clonotype was observed at least ten times. The V gene is TRBV15, the J gene TRBJ1-5; 9 nucleotides align to TRBD1. This CDR3 region has 16 residues. Germline CDR1 reads LNHNV; CDR2 reads YYDKDF (reference sequence). V lost 0 bases to trimming and J lost 7 bases; unmatched junction nucleotides: 7. The CDR3 loop reads CATSRDWGQGTQPQHF. The CDR3 DNA sequence: TGTGCCACCAGCAGAGATTGGGGACAGGGAACGCAGCCCCAGCATTTT.

Many counts were recorded for this clonotype. The rearrangement joins TRBV28 to TRBJ2-1; 7 bases line up with TRBD2. Germline V gives CDR1 MDHEN, CDR2 SYDVKM. This CDR3 is built from 14 residues. After removal of 2 bases from V and 7 bases from J, the junction contained 5 bases not matched to a gene. DNA of the CDR3: TGTGCCAGCAGTTTAGCGGGAGAGGGGAATGAGCAGTTCTTC. Protein sequence: CASSLAGEGNEQFF. Drawing the rest from reference TRBV28 and TRBJ2-1, the complete variable domain is DVKVTQSSRYLVKRTGEKVFLECVQDMDHENMFWYRQDPGLGLRLIYFSYDVKMKEKGDIPEGYSVSREKKERFSLILESASTNQTSMYLCASSLAGEGNEQFFGPGTRLTVL.